Here is one TCR beta chain with its context. Antigen specificity is unknown. Generated by immunoSEQ multiplex PCR, the TCRdb table keeps only in-frame clones and is missing some. The table has tens of thousands of clones, around 88% seen once. This sample was taken from a study of T cell responses to AZD1222 COVID-19 vaccine. Study-wide results and caveats: CD4 TCRs associated with vaccination spanned spike, dominating at 160-218 and 743-854. Among the donors, most were white British and more were female, and clonal diversity was possibly underestimated. Two AZD1222 doses significantly raised spike-specific TCR breadth and depth over controls. Epitopes outside B.1.351 and B.1.1.7 mutated regions reportedly drew nearly half of spike TCRs.

The starting material was peripheral blood, obtained on day 0 of MenACWY control vaccination. The source of this sequence is an adult in good health.

CDR3 loop: CASSQGGNSNQPQHF. The CDR3 DNA reads TGTGCCAGCAGTCAGGGGGGGAATAGCAATCAGCCCCAGCATTTT. The J gene is TRBJ1-5, the V gene TRBV6-6, with 7 bases fitting TRBD1. The CDR3 is 15 residues long. The V gene end was trimmed by 5 bases and the J gene end by 0 bases; junction bases not matched to a gene: 4. Germline V lookup: CDR1 MNHNY, CDR2 SVGAGI (reference sequence).